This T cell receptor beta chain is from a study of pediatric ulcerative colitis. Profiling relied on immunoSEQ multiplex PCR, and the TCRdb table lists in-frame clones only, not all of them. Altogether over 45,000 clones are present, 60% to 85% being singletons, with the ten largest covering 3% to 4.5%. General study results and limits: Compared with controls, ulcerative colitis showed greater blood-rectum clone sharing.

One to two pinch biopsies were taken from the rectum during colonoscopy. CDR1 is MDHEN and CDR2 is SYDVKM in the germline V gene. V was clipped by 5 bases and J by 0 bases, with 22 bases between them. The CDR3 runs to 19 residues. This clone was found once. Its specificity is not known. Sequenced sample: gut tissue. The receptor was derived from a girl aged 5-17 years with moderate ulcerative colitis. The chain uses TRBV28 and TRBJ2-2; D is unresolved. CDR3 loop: CASSPPWQVFPANTGELFF. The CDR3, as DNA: TGTGCCAGCAGTCCCCCCTGGCAGGTCTTCCCCGCGAACACCGGGGAGCTGTTTTTT.